This T cell receptor (beta chain) was identified during a study of cytomegalovirus exposure and HLA in healthy donors. Study-wide points: Cytomegalovirus-associated TCR beta chains were listed, numbering 150 to 200. Immune exposure was documented only through CMV serostatus.

CDR1 is LNHDA and CDR2 is SQIVND in the germline V gene (reference sequence). The CDR3 is 16 residues long. V trimming: 5 bases; J trimming: 0 bases; junction bases outside the gene matches: 5. Both 60 Vbeta primers and 13 Jbeta primers went into the PCR. TCRdb keeps only in-frame clones here, not all; method: immunoSEQ multiplex PCR. In the table there are roughly 180,000 clones, more than 60% of which are singletons. With respect to this clone: Its antigen is undetermined.

The chain combines TRBV19 with TRBJ2-2, with 8 bases identical to TRBD2. The TCR was taken from a woman between 25 and 40 years old in good health and CMV-seropositive. Sequencing used PBMCs. CDR3 coding DNA: TGTGCCAGTAGTTCTCAGGGACTAGCGAACACCGGGGAGCTGTTTTTT. Translation: CASSSQGLANTGELFF.